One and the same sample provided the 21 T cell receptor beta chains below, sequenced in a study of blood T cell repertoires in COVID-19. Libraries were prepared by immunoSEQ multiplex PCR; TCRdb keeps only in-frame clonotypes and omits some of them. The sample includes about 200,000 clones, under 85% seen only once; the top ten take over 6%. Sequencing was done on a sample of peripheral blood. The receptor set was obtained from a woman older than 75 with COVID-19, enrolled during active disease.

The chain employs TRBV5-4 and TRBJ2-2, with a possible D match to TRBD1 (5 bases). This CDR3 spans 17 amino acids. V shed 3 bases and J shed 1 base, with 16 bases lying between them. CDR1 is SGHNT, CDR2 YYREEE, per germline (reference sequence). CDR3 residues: CASSSGSGQGNTGELFF. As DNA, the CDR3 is TGTGCCAGCAGCTCCGGCTCTGGTCAGGGGAACACCGGGGAGCTGTTTTTT.

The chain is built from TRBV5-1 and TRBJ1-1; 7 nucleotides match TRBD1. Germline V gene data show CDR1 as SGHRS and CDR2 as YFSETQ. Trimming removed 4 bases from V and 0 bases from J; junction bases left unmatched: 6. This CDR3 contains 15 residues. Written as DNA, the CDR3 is TGCGCCAGCAGCCTACTGACAGGGTTGAACACTGAAGCTTTCTTT. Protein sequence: CASSLLTGLNTEAFF.

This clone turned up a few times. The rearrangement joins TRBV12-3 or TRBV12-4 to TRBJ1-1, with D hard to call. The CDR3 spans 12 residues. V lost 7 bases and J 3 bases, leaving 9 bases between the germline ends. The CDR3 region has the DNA TGTGCCAGCACCCAAGCGGACACTGAAGCTTTCTTT. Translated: CASTQADTEAFF.

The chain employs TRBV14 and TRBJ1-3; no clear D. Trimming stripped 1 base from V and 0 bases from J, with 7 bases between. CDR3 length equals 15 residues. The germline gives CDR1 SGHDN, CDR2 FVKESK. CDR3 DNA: TGTGCCAGCAGCCAAGTAGCCCTCTCTGGAAACACCATATATTTT. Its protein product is CASSQVALSGNTIYF.

The CDR3 is CASSLQGSDTIYF. The CDR3 nucleotides are TGCGCCAGCAGCTTGCAGGGGTCGGACACCATATATTTT. The chain carries TRBV5-1 and TRBJ1-3; a possible D gene is TRBD1 (6 bases). V gave up 1 base and J gave up 8 bases, with 10 bases separating them. The germline gives CDR1 SGHRS, CDR2 YFSETQ. CDR3 length: 13 amino acids.

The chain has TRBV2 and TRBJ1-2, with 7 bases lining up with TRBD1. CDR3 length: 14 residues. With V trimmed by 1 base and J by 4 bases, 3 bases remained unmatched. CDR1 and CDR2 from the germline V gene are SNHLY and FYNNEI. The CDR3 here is CASSEGTGRYGYTF. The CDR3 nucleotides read TGTGCCAGCAGTGAAGGGACAGGACGCTATGGCTACACCTTC.

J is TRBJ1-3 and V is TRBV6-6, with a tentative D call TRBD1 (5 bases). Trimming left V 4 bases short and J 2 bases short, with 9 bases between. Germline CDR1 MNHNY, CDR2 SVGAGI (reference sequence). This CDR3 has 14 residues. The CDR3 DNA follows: TGTGCCAGCAGTTCGCAGGGTACTGGAAACACCATATATTTT. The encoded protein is CASSSQGTGNTIYF.

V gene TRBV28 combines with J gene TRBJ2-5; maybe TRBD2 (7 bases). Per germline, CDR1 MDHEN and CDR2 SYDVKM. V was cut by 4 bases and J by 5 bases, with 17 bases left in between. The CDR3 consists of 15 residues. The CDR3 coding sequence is TGTGCCAGCAGTTCCCCGGCGGGGGCGGAGGAGACCCAGTACTTC. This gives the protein CASSSPAGAEETQYF.

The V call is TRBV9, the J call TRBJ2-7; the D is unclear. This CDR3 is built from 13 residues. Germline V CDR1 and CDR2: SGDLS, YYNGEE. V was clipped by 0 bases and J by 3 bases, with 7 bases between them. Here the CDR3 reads CASSVEPSYEQYF. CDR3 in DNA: TGTGCCAGCAGCGTAGAACCGAGCTACGAGCAGTACTTC.

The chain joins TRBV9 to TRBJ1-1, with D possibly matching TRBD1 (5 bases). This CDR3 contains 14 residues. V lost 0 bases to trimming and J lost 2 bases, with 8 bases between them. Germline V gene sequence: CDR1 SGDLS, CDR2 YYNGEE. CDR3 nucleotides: TGTGCCAGCAGCGTAGAGGACACCAACACTGAAGCTTTCTTT. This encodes CASSVEDTNTEAFF.

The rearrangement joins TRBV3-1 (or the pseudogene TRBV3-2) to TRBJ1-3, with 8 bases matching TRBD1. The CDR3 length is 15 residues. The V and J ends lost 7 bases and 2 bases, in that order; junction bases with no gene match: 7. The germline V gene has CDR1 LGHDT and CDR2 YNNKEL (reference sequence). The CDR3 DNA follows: TGTGCCAGCACAGGGGGCGCGGGGACTGGAAACACCATATATTTT. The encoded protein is CASTGGAGTGNTIYF.

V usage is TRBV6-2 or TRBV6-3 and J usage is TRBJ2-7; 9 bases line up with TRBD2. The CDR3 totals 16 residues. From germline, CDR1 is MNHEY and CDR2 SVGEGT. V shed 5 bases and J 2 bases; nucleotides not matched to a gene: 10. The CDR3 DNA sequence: TGTGCCAGCAGTCGAGTAGCGGGAGCCCCACCCTACGAGCAGTACTTC. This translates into CASSRVAGAPPYEQYF.

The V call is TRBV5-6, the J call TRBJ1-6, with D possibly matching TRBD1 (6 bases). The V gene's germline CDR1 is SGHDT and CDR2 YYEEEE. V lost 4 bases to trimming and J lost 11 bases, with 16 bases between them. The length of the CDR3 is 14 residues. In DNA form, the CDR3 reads TGTGCCAGCAGCCTCCCGACAGGTATGGCACCCCTCCACTTT. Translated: CASSLPTGMAPLHF.

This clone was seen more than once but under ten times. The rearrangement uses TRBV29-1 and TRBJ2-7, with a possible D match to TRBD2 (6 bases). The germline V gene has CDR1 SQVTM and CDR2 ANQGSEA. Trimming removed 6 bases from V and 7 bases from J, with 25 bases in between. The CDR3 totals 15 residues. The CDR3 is CSVSLAGTPMVEQYF. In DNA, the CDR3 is TGCAGCGTATCCCTCGCCGGGACTCCTATGGTAGAGCAGTACTTC.

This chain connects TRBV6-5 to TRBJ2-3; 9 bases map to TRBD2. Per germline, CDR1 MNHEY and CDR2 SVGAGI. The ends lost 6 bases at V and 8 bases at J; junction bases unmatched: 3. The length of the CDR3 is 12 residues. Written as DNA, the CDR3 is TGTGCCAGCAGAATACTAGCGGGTACGCAGTATTTT. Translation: CASRILAGTQYF.

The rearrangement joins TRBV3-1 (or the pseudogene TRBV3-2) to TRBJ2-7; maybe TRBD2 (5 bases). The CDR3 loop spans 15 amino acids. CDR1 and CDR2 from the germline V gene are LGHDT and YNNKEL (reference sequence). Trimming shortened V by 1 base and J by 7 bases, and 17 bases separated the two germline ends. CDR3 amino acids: CASSQVGGPSGEQYF. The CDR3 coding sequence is TGTGCCAGCAGCCAAGTAGGTGGACCTTCGGGGGAGCAGTACTTC.

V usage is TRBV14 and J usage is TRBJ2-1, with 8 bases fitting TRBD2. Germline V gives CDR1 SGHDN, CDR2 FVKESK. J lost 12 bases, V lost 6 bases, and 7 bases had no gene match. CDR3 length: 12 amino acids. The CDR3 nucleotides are TGTGCCAGCAGGGGACTAGAGGTCCTGCAGTTCTTC. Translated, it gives CASRGLEVLQFF.

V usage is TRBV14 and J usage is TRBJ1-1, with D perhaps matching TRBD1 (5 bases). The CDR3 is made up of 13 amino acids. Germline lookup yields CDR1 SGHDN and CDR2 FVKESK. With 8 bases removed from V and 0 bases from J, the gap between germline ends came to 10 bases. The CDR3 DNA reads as TGTGCCAGCCTTGGACACTTGAACACTGAAGCTTTCTTT. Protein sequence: CASLGHLNTEAFF.

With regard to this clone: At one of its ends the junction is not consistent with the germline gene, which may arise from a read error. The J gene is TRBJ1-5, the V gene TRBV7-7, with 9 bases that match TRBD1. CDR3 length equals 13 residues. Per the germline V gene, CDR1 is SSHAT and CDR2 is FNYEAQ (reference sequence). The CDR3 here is CASSRDRDQPQHF. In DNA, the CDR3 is TGTGCTAGCAGCCGGGACAGGGATCAGCCCCAGCATTTT.

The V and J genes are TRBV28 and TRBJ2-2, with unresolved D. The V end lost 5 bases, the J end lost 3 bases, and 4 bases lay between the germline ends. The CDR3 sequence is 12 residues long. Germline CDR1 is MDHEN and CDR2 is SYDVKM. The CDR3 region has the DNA TGTGCCAGCAGTCTCTACACCGGGGAGCTGTTTTTT. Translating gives CASSLYTGELFF. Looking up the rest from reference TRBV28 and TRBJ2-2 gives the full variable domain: DVKVTQSSRYLVKRTGEKVFLECVQDMDHENMFWYRQDPGLGLRLIYFSYDVKMKEKGDIPEGYSVSREKKERFSLILESASTNQTSMYLCASSLYTGELFFGEGSRLTVL.

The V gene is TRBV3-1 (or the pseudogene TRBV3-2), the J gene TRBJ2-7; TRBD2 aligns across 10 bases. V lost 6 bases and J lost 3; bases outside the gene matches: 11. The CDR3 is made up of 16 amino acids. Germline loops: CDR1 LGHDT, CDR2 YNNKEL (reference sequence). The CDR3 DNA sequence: TGTGCCAGCAGTCGCACCTCTAGCGGGGGCAACTACGAGCAGTACTTC. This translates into CASSRTSSGGNYEQYF.